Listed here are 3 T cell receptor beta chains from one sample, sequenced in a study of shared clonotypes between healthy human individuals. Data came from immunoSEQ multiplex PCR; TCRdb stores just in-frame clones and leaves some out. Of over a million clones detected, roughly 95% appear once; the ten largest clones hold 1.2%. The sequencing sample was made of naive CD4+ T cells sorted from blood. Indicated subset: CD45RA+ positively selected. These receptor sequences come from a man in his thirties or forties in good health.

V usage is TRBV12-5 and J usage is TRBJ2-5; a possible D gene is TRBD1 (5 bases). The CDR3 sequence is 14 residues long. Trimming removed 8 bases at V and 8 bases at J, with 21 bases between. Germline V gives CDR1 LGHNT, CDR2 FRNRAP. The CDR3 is CASQLLAGLFTQYF. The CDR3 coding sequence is TGTGCTAGTCAACTTTTAGCAGGGCTTTTTACCCAGTACTTC.

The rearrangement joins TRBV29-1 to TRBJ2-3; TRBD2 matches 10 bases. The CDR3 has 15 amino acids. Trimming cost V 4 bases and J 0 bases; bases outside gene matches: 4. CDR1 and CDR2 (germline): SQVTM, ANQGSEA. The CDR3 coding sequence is TGCAGCGTTGTTAGCGGGAGGACAAGCACAGATACGCAGTATTTT. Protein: CSVVSGRTSTDTQYF.

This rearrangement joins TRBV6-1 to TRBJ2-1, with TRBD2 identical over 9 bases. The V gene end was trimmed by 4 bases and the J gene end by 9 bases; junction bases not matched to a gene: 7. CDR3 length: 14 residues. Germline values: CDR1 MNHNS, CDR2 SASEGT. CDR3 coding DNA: TGTGCCAGCAGTGTGGGACTAGCCACGTCTGAGCAGTTCTTC. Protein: CASSVGLATSEQFF.